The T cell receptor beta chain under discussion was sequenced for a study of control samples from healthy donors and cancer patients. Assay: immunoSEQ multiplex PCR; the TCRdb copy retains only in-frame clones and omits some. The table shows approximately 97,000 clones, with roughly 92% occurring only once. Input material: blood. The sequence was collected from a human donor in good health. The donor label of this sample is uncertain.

The CDR3 region is CASTRDRLVNQPQHF. The CDR3 coding sequence is TGTGCCAGTACTCGGGACAGGCTAGTGAATCAGCCCCAGCATTTT. The rearrangement joins TRBV28 to TRBJ1-5; 8 nucleotides match TRBD1. CDR3 length equals 15 residues. Germline V gene lookup returns CDR1 MDHEN and CDR2 SYDVKM. The J segment lost 4 bases and the V segment lost 9 bases, leaving 11 bases of the junction unmatched.